The 26 T cell receptor beta chains reported below all come from one sample, sequenced in a study of PD-1 blockade in classical Hodgkin lymphoma. There was relapse after autologous stem cell transplantation in every patient, and there was variation in brentuximab vedotin exposure. TCRdb's copy holds only in-frame clones and misses some; the assay was immunoSEQ multiplex PCR. The table has 15,000 to 20,000 clones, 75% to 90% seen once. Sample: peripheral blood mononuclear cells (PBMCs), taken at baseline. These TCRs come from a human donor with classical Hodgkin lymphoma.

The chain employs TRBV6-5 and TRBJ1-1, with D maybe TRBD1 (5 bases). Per the germline V gene, CDR1 is MNHEY and CDR2 is SVGAGI. The V end lost 6 bases, the J end lost 0 bases, and 8 bases lay between the germline ends. This CDR3 is 13 amino acids long. Here the CDR3 reads CASRWDLNTEAFF. CDR3 sequence (DNA): TGTGCCAGCAGATGGGACTTGAACACTGAAGCTTTCTTT.

The chain is built from TRBV5-1 and TRBJ1-2; D gene uncertain. V was clipped by 1 base and J by 7 bases, with 11 bases between them. The CDR3 contains 13 residues. Germline V CDR1 and CDR2: SGHRS, YFSETQ. Here the CDR3 reads CASSLYRASGYTF. Here the CDR3 DNA reads TGCGCCAGCAGCTTGTATAGGGCGTCTGGCTACACCTTC.

This clone was recorded only once. The gene calls are TRBV2 and TRBJ2-7, with TRBD1 matching over 8 bases. Germline trimming cut 11 bases from V and 3 bases from J; bases unmatched to any gene: 15. The CDR3 has 15 amino acids. The germline V gene has CDR1 SNHLY and CDR2 FYNNEI. The CDR3 DNA reads TGTGCCGGCCTTTTGGAGAACAGGGGGTACTACGAGCAGTACTTC. It yields the protein CAGLLENRGYYEQYF.

V gene TRBV27 combines with J gene TRBJ2-3; no definite D call. The CDR3 has 12 residues. CDR1 and CDR2 from the germline V gene are MNHEY and SMNVEV (reference sequence). Trimming stripped 8 bases from V and 5 bases from J, with 11 bases between. The CDR3: CASPKGQDTQYF. The DNA for the CDR3 is TGTGCCAGCCCGAAGGGCCAAGATACGCAGTATTTT.

This chain links TRBV7-3 with TRBJ1-1; a weak D match, TRBD1 (6 bases). Germline V lookup: CDR1 SGHTA, CDR2 FQGTGA. The CDR3 is 15 residues long. Trimming removed 2 bases at V and 4 bases at J, with 14 bases between. CDR3 in amino acids: CASSLEGGYATEAFF. The CDR3 nucleotides read TGTGCCAGCAGCTTAGAAGGGGGATACGCCACTGAAGCTTTCTTT.

The chain has TRBV18 and TRBJ2-2; D possibly matches TRBD1 or TRBD2 (6 bases each). Trimming cost V 4 bases and J 5 bases, with 14 bases left between them. The CDR3 length is 15 residues. Germline CDR1 reads KGHSH; CDR2 reads LQKENI. As DNA, the CDR3 is TGTGCCAGCTCACTCGCGACAGGAGGGACCGGGGAGCTGTTTTTT. This gives the protein CASSLATGGTGELFF.

The rearrangement uses TRBV11-2 and TRBJ2-2; D is possibly TRBD2 (6 bases). V lost 3 bases and J lost 4, with 18 bases in between. There are 17 residues in the CDR3. Germline CDR1 is SGHAT and CDR2 is FQNNGV. The CDR3 DNA reads as TGTGCCAGCAGCTTCCGTCCGGGGAGGTCGGGCACCGGGGAGCTGTTTTTT. It specifies CASSFRPGRSGTGELFF. The variable domain in full, with the rest retrieved from reference TRBV11-2 and TRBJ2-2, is EAGVAQSPRYKIIEKRQSVAFWCNPISGHATLYWYQQILGQGPKLLIQFQNNGVVDDSQLPKDRFSAERLKGVDSTLKIQPAKLEDSAVYLCASSFRPGRSGTGELFFGEGSRLTVL.

This chain links TRBV6-1 with TRBJ1-3; D is unclear. There are 14 residues in the CDR3. V was cut by 6 bases and J by 4 bases, with 13 bases left in between. The germline V gene encodes CDR1 MNHNS and CDR2 SASEGT. The DNA of the CDR3 is TGTGCCAGCAGCTTAGGAAGAGGCGGAAACACCATATATTTT. Translated, it gives CASSLGRGGNTIYF.

CDR3 in amino acids: CASSSEGGLMNEQFF. The CDR3 coding sequence is TGTGCCAGCAGCTCGGAGGGGGGCCTTATGAATGAGCAGTTCTTC. The chain has TRBV9 and TRBJ2-1, with D perhaps given as TRBD1 or TRBD2 (6 bases each). CDR3 size: 15 residues. Germline V lookup: CDR1 SGDLS, CDR2 YYNGEE. V was trimmed by 4 bases and J by 7 bases, leaving 18 bases between them.

The chain uses TRBV2 and TRBJ2-1, with D possibly being TRBD2 (7 bases). This CDR3 region has 16 residues. V lost 5 bases and J lost 3, with 17 bases in between. Germline CDR1 and CDR2: SNHLY and FYNNEI. The CDR3 DNA is TGTGCCAGCAGTTTATACGGGGGGCGGGGCTACAATGAGCAGTTCTTC. Amino acids: CASSLYGGRGYNEQFF.

The chain joins TRBV9 to TRBJ1-2, with D perhaps matching TRBD1 (5 bases). The V and J ends lost 4 bases and 5 bases respectively, with 6 bases between them. Looked up from germline, CDR1 is SGDLS and CDR2 is YYNGEE. The CDR3 contains 11 residues. The CDR3 here is CASSRGYGYTF. CDR3 DNA: TGTGCCAGCAGCCGGGGGTATGGCTACACCTTC. The variable domain in full, completed from reference TRBV9 and TRBJ1-2, reads DSGVTQTPKHLITATGQRVTLRCSPRSGDLSVYWYQQSLDQGLQFLIQYYNGEERAKGNILERFSAQQFPDLHSELNLSSLELGDSALYFCASSRGYGYTFGSGTRLTVV.

CDR3: CASSDGSGDRDYEQYF. The CDR3, as DNA: TGTGCCAGCAGTGATGGGTCGGGGGACAGAGACTACGAGCAGTACTTC. V is TRBV6-1 and J is TRBJ2-7; a weak D match, TRBD1 (7 bases). The CDR3 runs 16 residues. Trimming removed 3 bases at V and 3 bases at J, with 18 bases between. CDR1 is MNHNS, CDR2 SASEGT, per germline.

The chain has TRBV19 and TRBJ2-7; no definite D call. This CDR3 comprises 13 residues. Trimming shortened V by 7 bases and J by 3 bases, and 13 bases separated the two germline ends. Per germline, CDR1 LNHDA and CDR2 SQIVND (reference sequence). The DNA of the CDR3 is TGTGCCAGTAATAGTGTTCCCGGCTACGAGCAGTACTTC. Amino acid sequence: CASNSVPGYEQYF.

About this clone: Different DNA sequences within this sample yield the same CDR3. The chain recombines TRBV20-1 with TRBJ2-1; D ambiguous. V was pared by 3 bases and J by 8 bases, with 5 bases between. Germline V lookup: CDR1 DFQATT, CDR2 SNEGSKA (reference sequence). CDR3 length: 10 residues. CDR3 protein: CSASDHEQFF. CDR3 nucleotides: TGCAGTGCTAGCGATCATGAGCAGTTCTTC.

CDR3 region: CASSRTGEKLFF. CDR3 sequence (DNA): TGTGCCAGCAGTCGGACGGGTGAAAAACTGTTTTTT. The rearrangement uses TRBV28 and TRBJ1-4; D remains ambiguous. The CDR3 contains 12 residues. V was pared by 5 bases and J by 7 bases, with 8 bases between. The germline CDR1 and CDR2 sequences are MDHEN and SYDVKM.

This clone was picked up one time. This chain joins TRBV6-1 and TRBJ1-4; 8 bases align to TRBD1. With 6 bases clipped from V and 5 bases from J, the junction kept 5 bases outside the gene matches. CDR3 length equals 14 residues. Germline lookup yields CDR1 MNHNS and CDR2 SASEGT. The DNA of the CDR3 is TGTGCCAGCAGAGGGACAGGCCCCAATGAAAAACTGTTTTTT. This encodes CASRGTGPNEKLFF.

V usage is TRBV11-2 and J usage is TRBJ2-1, with 14 bases matching TRBD2. CDR1 is SGHAT and CDR2 is FQNNGV in the germline V gene. The J segment lost 8 bases and the V segment lost 4 bases, leaving 7 bases of the junction unmatched. This CDR3 is built from 16 residues. This CDR3 is CASSSLGLAGGDEQFF. In DNA form, the CDR3 reads TGTGCCAGCAGCTCTTTAGGACTAGCGGGAGGCGATGAGCAGTTCTTC.

The chain recombines TRBV27 with TRBJ1-6; 7 bases are a match to TRBD1. This CDR3 spans 15 amino acids. V lost 0 bases and J lost 10; bases outside the gene matches: 6. CDR1 is MNHEY, CDR2 SMNVEV, per germline (reference sequence). The DNA of the CDR3 is TGTGCCAGCAGTTTATCCGCAGGGGGATTATCACCCCTCCACTTT. Its translation: CASSLSAGGLSPLHF.

V gene TRBV6-1 combines with J gene TRBJ1-1, with a possible D match to TRBD1 (6 bases). The CDR3 is made up of 15 amino acids. V lost 1 base and J lost 7, with 16 bases in between. Germline V gives CDR1 MNHNS, CDR2 SASEGT. The CDR3 nucleotides are TGTGCCAGCAGTGAAGAGGGGGGCTATAGAGATGAAGCTTTCTTT. Translating gives CASSEEGGYRDEAFF.

This chain connects TRBV27 to TRBJ2-3; tentative D call: TRBD2 (5 bases). V lost 6 bases and J 1 base, leaving 17 bases between the germline ends. The CDR3 contains 16 residues. Germline assignment: CDR1 MNHEY and CDR2 SMNVEV (reference sequence). Here the CDR3 DNA reads TGTGCCAGCAGACTATCGGCCAGGCGGGGCACAGATACGCAGTATTTT. Translation gives CASRLSARRGTDTQYF.

This sequence joins TRBV7-8 and TRBJ2-1; D is unclear. This CDR3 comprises 15 residues. Between the trimmed V and J ends, which lost 8 bases and 0 bases, there was a span of 14 bases. Germline V lookup: CDR1 SGHVS, CDR2 FQNEAQ. As DNA, the CDR3 is TGTGCCAGCGAAACGTCACTGGGCTCCTACAATGAGCAGTTCTTC. It translates to CASETSLGSYNEQFF. The complete variable domain, with remaining parts taken from reference TRBV7-8 and TRBJ2-1, reads GAGVSQSPRYKVAKRGQDVALRCDPISGHVSLFWYQQALGQGPEFLTYFQNEAQLDKSGLPSDRFFAERPEGSVSTLKIQRTQQEDSAVYLCASETSLGSYNEQFFGPGTRLTVL.

V is TRBV29-1 and J is TRBJ2-2; D call uncertain. The length of the CDR3 is 13 residues. Germline CDR1 is SQVTM and CDR2 is ANQGSEA. Trimming shortened V by 3 bases and J by 4 bases, and 9 bases separated the two germline ends. The CDR3 nucleotides are TGCAGCGTTGATTTCAGTACCACCGGGGAGCTGTTTTTT. It codes for CSVDFSTTGELFF.

The chain has TRBV5-6 and TRBJ2-3; no clear D. Germline V CDR1 and CDR2: SGHDT, YYEEEE. This CDR3 is built from 13 residues. V lost 0 bases and J 6 bases, leaving 8 bases between the germline ends. The CDR3 loop is CASSLDDRDTQYF. The CDR3, as DNA: TGTGCCAGCAGCTTGGACGACCGTGATACGCAGTATTTT.

The rearrangement uses TRBV5-1 and TRBJ1-2; TRBD1 is a possible D gene (5 bases). Trimming shortened V by 0 bases and J by 5 bases, and 8 bases separated the two germline ends. Germline V gene sequence: CDR1 SGHRS, CDR2 YFSETQ. The CDR3 is 13 residues long. The CDR3 DNA is TGCGCCAGCAGCTTGGGACAGCGATATGGCTACACCTTC. Its translation is CASSLGQRYGYTF.

CDR3 coding DNA: TGTGCCAGCACGCCGGGGGCAGGACCAAGTTCCTACGAGCAGTACTTC. Protein: CASTPGAGPSSYEQYF. The chain uses TRBV4-2 and TRBJ2-7, with D perhaps assigned TRBD1 or TRBD2 (6 bases each). V lost 7 bases and J 1 base, leaving 20 bases between the germline ends. The CDR3 extends over 16 amino acids. CDR1 and CDR2 from the germline V gene are LGHNA and YNFKEQ.

This sequence joins TRBV18 and TRBJ2-2; weak D call: TRBD2 (5 bases). Between the trimmed V and J ends, which lost 0 bases and 6 bases, there was a span of 17 bases. From germline, CDR1 is KGHSH and CDR2 LQKENI. This CDR3 is 17 amino acids long. The CDR3 nucleotides read TGTGCCAGCTCACCACCGGGAAGCGGAGCGTTGGCCGGGGAGCTGTTTTTT. Its translation: CASSPPGSGALAGELFF.